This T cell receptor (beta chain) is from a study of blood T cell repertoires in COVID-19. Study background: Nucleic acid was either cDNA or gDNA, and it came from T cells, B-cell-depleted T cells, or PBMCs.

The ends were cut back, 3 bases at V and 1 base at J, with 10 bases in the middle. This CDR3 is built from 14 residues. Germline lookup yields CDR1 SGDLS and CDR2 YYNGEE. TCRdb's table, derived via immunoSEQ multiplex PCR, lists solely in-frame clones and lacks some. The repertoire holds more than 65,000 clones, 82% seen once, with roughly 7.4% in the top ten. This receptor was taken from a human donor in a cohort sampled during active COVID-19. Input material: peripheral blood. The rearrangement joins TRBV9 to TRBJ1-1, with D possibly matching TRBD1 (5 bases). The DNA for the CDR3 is TGTGCCAGCAGCGGGGGACTAGAGAACACTGAAGCTTTCTTT. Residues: CASSGGLENTEAFF.